This TCR beta chain originates from a study of shared clonotypes between healthy human individuals. V lost 3 bases and J lost 1; bases outside the gene matches: 9. This CDR3 is 18 amino acids long. CDR1 LNHDA and CDR2 SQIVND come from the germline V gene (reference sequence). Sequencing used immunoSEQ multiplex PCR; TCRdb keeps in-frame clones, though not all of them. The data hold about 710,000 clones, with about two thirds observed a single time. With regard to this clone: Its specificity is unknown.

General observations from the study: The low donor count limited represented genetic and exposure-history diversity. Compared with clonotypes that all four donors shared, non-shared clonotypes had lower generation probabilities.

The J gene is TRBJ2-1, the V gene TRBV19, with TRBD2 matching 10 bases. Specimen: memory CD4+ T cells sorted from blood. Subset given: CD45RA-negative fraction. This TCR was sampled from a woman in her thirties in good health. CDR3 loop: CASSMRLAGDRSYNEQFF. The DNA for the CDR3 is TGTGCCAGTAGTATGAGGCTAGCGGGAGATCGTTCCTACAATGAGCAGTTCTTC.